There are a few counts of the clone carrying this T cell receptor beta chain. Trimming took off 5 bases at V and 1 base at J, with 8 bases between the two ends. Germline CDR1 is MDHEN and CDR2 is SYDVKM. This CDR3 is 13 amino acids long. Generated by immunoSEQ multiplex PCR, the TCRdb table keeps only in-frame clones and is missing some. Among roughly 60,000 clones listed, 96% were seen once. These data belong to a study of T cell changes during pregnancy in multiple sclerosis. The genes are TRBV28 and TRBJ1-1; D perhaps matches TRBD1 (5 bases). The receptor comes from a female donor with multiple sclerosis, enrolled in a pregnancy study. Sequenced here: CD8+ T cells from peripheral blood mononuclear cells, sampled after pregnancy. CDR3 protein: CASSITGNTEAFF. CDR3 DNA sequence: TGTGCCAGCAGTATCACAGGGAACACTGAAGCTTTCTTT.